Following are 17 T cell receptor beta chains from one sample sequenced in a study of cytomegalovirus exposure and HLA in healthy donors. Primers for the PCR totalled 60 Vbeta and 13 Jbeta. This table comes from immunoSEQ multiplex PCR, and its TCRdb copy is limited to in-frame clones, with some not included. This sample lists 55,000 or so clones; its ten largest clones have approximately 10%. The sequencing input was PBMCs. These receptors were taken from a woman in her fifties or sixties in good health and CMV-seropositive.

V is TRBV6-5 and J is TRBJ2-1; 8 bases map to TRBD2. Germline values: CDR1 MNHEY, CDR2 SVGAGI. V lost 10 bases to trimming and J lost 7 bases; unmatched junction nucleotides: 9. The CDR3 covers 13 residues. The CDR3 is CANPLGGGNEQFF. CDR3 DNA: TGTGCCAACCCTCTCGGGGGGGGAAATGAGCAGTTCTTC.

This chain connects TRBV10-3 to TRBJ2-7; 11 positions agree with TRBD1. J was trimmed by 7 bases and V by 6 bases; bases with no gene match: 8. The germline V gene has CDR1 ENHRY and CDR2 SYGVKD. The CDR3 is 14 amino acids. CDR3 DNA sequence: TGTGCCATCAGGGGGGACAGGGGGACTGGGGAGCAGTACTTC. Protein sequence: CAIRGDRGTGEQYF.

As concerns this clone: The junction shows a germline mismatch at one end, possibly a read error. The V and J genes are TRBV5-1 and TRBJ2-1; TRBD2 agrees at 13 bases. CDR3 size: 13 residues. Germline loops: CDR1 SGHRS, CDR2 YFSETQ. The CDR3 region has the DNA TGCGCCAGCAGCTTTACTAGCGGGAGGGCCGCGATCTTC. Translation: CASSFTSGRAAIF.

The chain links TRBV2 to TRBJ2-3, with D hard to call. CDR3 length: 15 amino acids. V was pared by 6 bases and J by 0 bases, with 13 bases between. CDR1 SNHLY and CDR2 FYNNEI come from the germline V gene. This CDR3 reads CASRTTGVSTDTQYF. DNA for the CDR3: TGTGCCAGCAGAACGACTGGTGTTAGCACAGATACGCAGTATTTT.

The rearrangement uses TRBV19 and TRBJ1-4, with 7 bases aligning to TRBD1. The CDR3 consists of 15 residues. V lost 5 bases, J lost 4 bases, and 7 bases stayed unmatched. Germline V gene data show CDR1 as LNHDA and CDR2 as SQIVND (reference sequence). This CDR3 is CASSSLQGLNEKLFF. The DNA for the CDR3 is TGTGCCAGTAGTTCGCTACAGGGGCTTAATGAAAAACTGTTTTTT.

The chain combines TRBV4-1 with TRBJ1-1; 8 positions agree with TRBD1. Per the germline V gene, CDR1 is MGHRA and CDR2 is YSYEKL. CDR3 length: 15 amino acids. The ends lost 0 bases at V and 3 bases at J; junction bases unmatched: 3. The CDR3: CASSQDDRGDTEAFF. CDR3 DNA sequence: TGCGCCAGCAGCCAAGATGACAGGGGAGACACTGAAGCTTTCTTT.

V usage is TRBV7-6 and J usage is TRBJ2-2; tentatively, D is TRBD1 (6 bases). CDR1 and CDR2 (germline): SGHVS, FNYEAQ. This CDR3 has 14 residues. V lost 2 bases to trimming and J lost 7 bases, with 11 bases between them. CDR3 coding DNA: TGTGCCAGCAGCTTAACGCAGGGGCTCGGGGAGCTGTTTTTT. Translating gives CASSLTQGLGELFF.

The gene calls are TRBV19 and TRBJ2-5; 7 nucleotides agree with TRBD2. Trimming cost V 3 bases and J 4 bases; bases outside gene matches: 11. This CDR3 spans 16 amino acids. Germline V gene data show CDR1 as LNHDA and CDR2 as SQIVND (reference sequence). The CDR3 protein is CASSISRGREGETQYF. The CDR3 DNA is TGTGCCAGTAGTATTAGTAGAGGGAGGGAAGGAGAGACCCAGTACTTC.

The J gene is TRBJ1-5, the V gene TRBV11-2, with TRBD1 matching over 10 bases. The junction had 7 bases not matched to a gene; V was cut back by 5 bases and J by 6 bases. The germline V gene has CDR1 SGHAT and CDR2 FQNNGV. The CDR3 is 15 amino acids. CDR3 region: CASSHRDRGGQPQHF. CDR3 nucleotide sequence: TGTGCCAGCAGCCACAGGGACAGGGGTGGTCAGCCCCAGCATTTT.

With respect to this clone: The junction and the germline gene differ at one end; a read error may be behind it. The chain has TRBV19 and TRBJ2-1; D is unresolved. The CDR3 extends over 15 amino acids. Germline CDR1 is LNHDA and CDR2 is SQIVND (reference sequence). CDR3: CASSIGGGSDNEQFF. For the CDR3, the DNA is TGTGCCAGTAGTATAGGTGGCGGCTCCGACAATGAGCAGTTCTTC.

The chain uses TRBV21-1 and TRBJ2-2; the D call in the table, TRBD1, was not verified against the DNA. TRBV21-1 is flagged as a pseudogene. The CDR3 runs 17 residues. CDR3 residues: CASSKGCRPRGTGELFF. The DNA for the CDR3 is TGTGCCAGCAGCAAAGGTTGTCGGCCAAGGGGCACCGGGGAGCTGTTTTTT.

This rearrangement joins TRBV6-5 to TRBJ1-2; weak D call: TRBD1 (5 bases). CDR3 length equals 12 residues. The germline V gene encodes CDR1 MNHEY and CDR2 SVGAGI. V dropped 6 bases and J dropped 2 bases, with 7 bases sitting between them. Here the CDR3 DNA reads TGTGCCAGCAGCCGACAGAACTATGGCTACACCTTC. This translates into CASSRQNYGYTF.

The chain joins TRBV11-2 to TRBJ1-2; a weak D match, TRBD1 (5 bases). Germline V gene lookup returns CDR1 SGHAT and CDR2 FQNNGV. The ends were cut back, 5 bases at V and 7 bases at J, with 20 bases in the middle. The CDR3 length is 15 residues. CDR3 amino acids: CASSPQGSGVGGYTF. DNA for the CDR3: TGTGCCAGCAGCCCCCAGGGCAGTGGGGTTGGTGGCTACACCTTC.

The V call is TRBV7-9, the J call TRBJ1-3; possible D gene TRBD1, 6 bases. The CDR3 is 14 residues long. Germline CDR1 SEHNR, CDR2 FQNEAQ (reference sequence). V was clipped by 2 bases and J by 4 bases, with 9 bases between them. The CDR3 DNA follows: TGTGCCAGCAGCTTACAGGGGATGGGAAACACCATATATTTT. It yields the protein CASSLQGMGNTIYF.

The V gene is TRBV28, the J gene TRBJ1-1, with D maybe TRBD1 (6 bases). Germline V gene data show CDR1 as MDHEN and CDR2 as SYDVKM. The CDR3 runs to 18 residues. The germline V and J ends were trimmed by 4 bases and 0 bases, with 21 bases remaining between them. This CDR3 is CASSSFTTGTGMNTEAFF. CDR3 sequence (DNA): TGTGCCAGCAGTTCGTTCACGACTGGAACAGGGATGAACACTGAAGCTTTCTTT.

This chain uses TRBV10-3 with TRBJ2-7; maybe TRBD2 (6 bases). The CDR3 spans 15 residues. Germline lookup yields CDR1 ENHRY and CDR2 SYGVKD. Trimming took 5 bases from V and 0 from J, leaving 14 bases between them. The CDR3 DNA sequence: TGTGCCATCAGTCGAACCGGGACTCCCTCCTACGAGCAGTACTTC. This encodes CAISRTGTPSYEQYF.

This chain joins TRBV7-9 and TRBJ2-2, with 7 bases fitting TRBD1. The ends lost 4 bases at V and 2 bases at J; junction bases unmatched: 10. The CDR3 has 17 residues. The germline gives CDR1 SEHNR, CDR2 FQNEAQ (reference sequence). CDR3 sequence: CASSSNTGVINTGELFF. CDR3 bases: TGTGCCAGCAGCTCAAACACAGGGGTTATTAACACCGGGGAGCTGTTTTTT.